A single sample gave rise to the 25 T cell receptor beta chains below, sequenced in a study of cytomegalovirus exposure and HLA in healthy donors. 13 Jbeta primers and 60 Vbeta primers were used for the PCR. TCRdb's copy holds only in-frame clones and misses some; the assay was immunoSEQ multiplex PCR. Here the sample spans 40,000 to 55,000 clones, around 81% being singletons. Sequencing was carried out using PBMCs. These receptors were taken from a boy aged 10-17 years in good health and CMV-seropositive.

V is TRBV4-1 and J is TRBJ1-5, with D unresolved. The CDR3 spans 15 residues. CDR1 is MGHRA, CDR2 YSYEKL, per germline. The V end lost 1 base, the J end lost 7 bases, and 14 bases lay between the germline ends. The CDR3 protein is CASSQVWLSRQPQHF. In DNA form, the CDR3 reads TGCGCCAGCAGCCAAGTTTGGCTCTCTAGGCAGCCCCAGCATTTT.

The V gene is TRBV19, the J gene TRBJ1-1; D is uncertain. Trimming cost V 5 bases and J 4 bases, with 8 bases left between them. Per germline, CDR1 LNHDA and CDR2 SQIVND (reference sequence). This CDR3 has 12 residues. The CDR3 here is CASSLGVTEAFF. CDR3 nucleotide sequence: TGTGCCAGTAGTCTCGGGGTCACTGAAGCTTTCTTT.

This clone was observed a few times. The genes are TRBV9 and TRBJ2-2; unclear D gene. V shed 3 bases and J shed 2 bases, with 5 bases lying between them. Germline V gives CDR1 SGDLS, CDR2 YYNGEE. This CDR3 comprises 13 residues. The chain's CDR3 is CASSAPNTGELFF. CDR3 sequence (DNA): TGTGCCAGCAGCGCCCCAAACACCGGGGAGCTGTTTTTT.

The chain has TRBV5-1 and TRBJ2-6, with 8 bases fitting TRBD2. CDR1 is SGHRS and CDR2 is YFSETQ in the germline V gene. This CDR3 comprises 20 residues. V shed 4 bases, J shed 1 base, and the junction held 16 bases outside the gene matches. CDR3: CASSVLWSGGLKSGANVLTF. In DNA form, the CDR3 reads TGCGCCAGCAGCGTCCTTTGGAGCGGGGGCCTAAAATCTGGGGCCAACGTCCTGACTTTC.

This clone showed up just a few times. The chain recombines TRBV5-1 with TRBJ1-1, with D hard to call. CDR1 SGHRS and CDR2 YFSETQ come from the germline V gene. This CDR3 is built from 15 residues. V was cut by 0 bases and J by 0 bases, with 9 bases left in between. The CDR3 reads CASSLGASLNTEAFF. In DNA form, the CDR3 reads TGCGCCAGCAGCTTGGGCGCCTCTTTGAACACTGAAGCTTTCTTT.

The J gene is TRBJ2-5, the V gene TRBV14, with D perhaps matching TRBD1 (6 bases). In germline, CDR1 is SGHDN, CDR2 FVKESK. V lost 1 base and J 4 bases, leaving 19 bases between the germline ends. This CDR3 has 17 residues. For the CDR3, the DNA is TGTGCCAGCAGCCAAGTAACAGGGCGTCACCCGGGAGAGACCCAGTACTTC. Protein product: CASSQVTGRHPGETQYF.

The chain combines TRBV2 with TRBJ2-7; tentative D call: TRBD2 (5 bases). In germline, CDR1 is SNHLY, CDR2 FYNNEI. The CDR3 length is 13 residues. The germline V and J ends were trimmed by 8 bases and 6 bases, with 17 bases remaining between them. CDR3 in amino acids: CASLTARAAEQYF. The CDR3, as DNA: TGTGCCAGCCTAACAGCGCGGGCTGCCGAGCAGTACTTC.

This clone was recorded a few times. This sequence joins TRBV11-2 and TRBJ2-7; D is uncertain. The V end was cut by 3 bases, the J end by 3 bases, with 21 bases between. In germline, CDR1 is SGHAT, CDR2 FQNNGV. This CDR3 spans 17 amino acids. The CDR3, as DNA: TGTGCCAGCAGCTTCGGTTCCAGTTTCTTCAGGTACTACGAGCAGTACTTC. It specifies CASSFGSSFFRYYEQYF.

The V and J genes are TRBV4-1 and TRBJ2-7; the D gene is possibly TRBD2 (6 bases). The CDR3 has 13 residues. CDR1 and CDR2 from the germline V gene are MGHRA and YSYEKL. Trimming cost V 0 bases and J 4 bases, with 7 bases left between them. The CDR3 region has the DNA TGCGCCAGCAGCCAAGAGGCGGGATACGAGCAGTACTTC. This translates into CASSQEAGYEQYF.

The chain joins TRBV5-1 to TRBJ2-5; the D is unclear. The CDR3 runs 13 residues. In germline, CDR1 is SGHRS, CDR2 YFSETQ. Trimming shortened V by 2 bases and J by 2 bases, and 7 bases separated the two germline ends. This chain's CDR3 is CASSFTGQETQYF. CDR3 nucleotides: TGCGCCAGCAGCTTTACCGGGCAAGAGACCCAGTACTTC.

V and J are TRBV6-1 and TRBJ2-7; no clear D. CDR1 is MNHNS, CDR2 SASEGT, per germline. The CDR3 loop spans 13 amino acids. Trimming took 8 bases from V and 0 from J, leaving 11 bases between them. The CDR3 protein is CASVELSSYEQYF. The CDR3 nucleotides are TGTGCCAGCGTCGAGCTTAGCTCCTACGAGCAGTACTTC.

This clone was seen just once. The V and J genes are TRBV5-1 and TRBJ2-3; 8 nucleotides align to TRBD2. CDR1 and CDR2 from the germline V gene are SGHRS and YFSETQ. J gave up 5 bases and V 3 bases, and 8 bases lay outside the gene matches. This CDR3 is 15 amino acids long. The CDR3 bases are TGCGCCAGCAGCTCGAACGGGGGGGCCTTAGATACGCAGTATTTT. Its protein product is CASSSNGGALDTQYF.

This chain uses TRBV28 with TRBJ2-3; 9 bases are a match to TRBD2. Germline V gene data show CDR1 as MDHEN and CDR2 as SYDVKM. The CDR3 extends over 19 amino acids. J was trimmed by 2 bases and V by 4 bases; bases with no gene match: 16. The CDR3 nucleotides are TGTGCCAGCAGTTCCGGGAGTATTAAGCTAGCGGGGATCACAGATACGCAGTATTTT. Translated: CASSSGSIKLAGITDTQYF.

The chain uses TRBV27 and TRBJ2-1; 12 nucleotides agree with TRBD2. Germline CDR1 reads MNHEY; CDR2 reads SMNVEV (reference sequence). This CDR3 has 15 amino acids. J lost 4 bases, V lost 4 bases, and 2 bases had no gene match. This CDR3 is CASSSGTSGYNEQFF. The CDR3 bases are TGTGCCAGCAGTTCAGGGACTAGCGGGTACAATGAGCAGTTCTTC.

This clone showed up just a few times. The CDR3 region has the DNA TGCGCCAGCTCCCACGGAGGACAGGATAGCAATCAGCCCCAGCATTTT. Translation: CASSHGGQDSNQPQHF. The rearrangement joins TRBV23-1 to TRBJ1-5, with TRBD1 matching over 7 bases. TRBV23-1 is labeled an ORF, and its function is uncertain. The CDR3 is 16 amino acids. V shed 8 bases and J 0 bases; nucleotides not matched to a gene: 10.

In this sample, this clone turned up a few times. This chain connects TRBV2 to TRBJ2-3; D possibly corresponds to TRBD2 (5 bases). This CDR3 has 14 amino acids. The germline V gene encodes CDR1 SNHLY and CDR2 FYNNEI. V lost 10 bases and J lost 2, with 16 bases in between. The CDR3 region has the DNA TGTGCCAAGGCAAAAGGGAGATCCACAGATACGCAGTATTTT. Its translation: CAKAKGRSTDTQYF.

Only a few counts were recorded for this clone. The genes are TRBV5-5 and TRBJ2-5; D is unresolved. Judging by the DNA end, TRBJ2-7 fits better; the J call may be wrong. Germline V gene sequence: CDR1 SGHKS, CDR2 YYEKEE (reference sequence). This CDR3 spans 11 amino acids. As DNA, the CDR3 is TGTGCCAGCAGCCTCGTGAGCGAGCAGTACTTC. This gives the protein CASSLVSEQYF.

V gene TRBV5-1 combines with J gene TRBJ2-1; 9 nucleotides align to TRBD1. J gave up 7 bases and V 0 bases, and 11 bases lay outside the gene matches. Looked up from germline, CDR1 is SGHRS and CDR2 is YFSETQ. The CDR3 consists of 17 residues. CDR3 in amino acids: CASSLAAGQGRYNEQFF. In DNA form, the CDR3 reads TGCGCCAGCAGCTTGGCGGCGGGACAGGGCCGATATAATGAGCAGTTCTTC.

V usage is TRBV9 and J usage is TRBJ2-1; 9 bases align to TRBD2. The CDR3 length is 16 residues. With 3 bases clipped from V and 4 bases from J, the junction kept 8 bases outside the gene matches. Germline CDR1 SGDLS, CDR2 YYNGEE. Here the CDR3 reads CASSALRLAEYNEQFF. CDR3 in DNA: TGTGCCAGCAGCGCCCTACGACTAGCGGAGTACAATGAGCAGTTCTTC. The whole variable domain, remainder taken from reference TRBV9 and TRBJ2-1, is DSGVTQTPKHLITATGQRVTLRCSPRSGDLSVYWYQQSLDQGLQFLIQYYNGEERAKGNILERFSAQQFPDLHSELNLSSLELGDSALYFCASSALRLAEYNEQFFGPGTRLTVL.

This rearrangement joins TRBV19 to TRBJ2-1; D perhaps matches TRBD2 (6 bases). The CDR3 has 15 residues. CDR1 is LNHDA, CDR2 SQIVND, per germline (reference sequence). The ends were cut back, 7 bases at V and 3 bases at J, with 16 bases in the middle. The CDR3: CASKSEEGLYNEQFF. CDR3 coding DNA: TGTGCCAGTAAGTCCGAGGAGGGCCTCTACAATGAGCAGTTCTTC.

CDR3 sequence: CASSQDRGGGYTF. The DNA for the CDR3 is TGCGCCAGCAGCCAAGACAGAGGTGGTGGCTACACCTTC. V and J are TRBV4-1 and TRBJ1-2; D is undetermined. The CDR3 runs to 13 residues. Trimming stripped 0 bases from V and 7 bases from J, with 9 bases between. Germline V gene data show CDR1 as MGHRA and CDR2 as YSYEKL.

This clone has more than one count but fewer than ten. CDR3 nucleotides: TGTGCCAGCAGCCTGGGACAGGGTGACACCGGGGAGCTGTTTTTT. Protein sequence: CASSLGQGDTGELFF. This chain connects TRBV7-3 to TRBJ2-2; TRBD1 agrees at 9 bases. The ends lost 5 bases at V and 3 bases at J; junction bases unmatched: 4. This CDR3 spans 15 amino acids. In germline, CDR1 is SGHTA, CDR2 FQGTGA. The full variable domain, with the rest looked up from reference TRBV7-3 and TRBJ2-2, is GAGVSQTPSNKVTEKGKYVELRCDPISGHTALYWYRQSLGQGPEFLIYFQGTGAADDSGLPNDRFFAVRPEGSVSTLKIQRTERGDSAVYLCASSLGQGDTGELFFGEGSRLTVL.

In this sample, this clone turned up a few times. V gene TRBV7-6 combines with J gene TRBJ2-2; TRBD1 is a possible D gene (7 bases). In germline, CDR1 is SGHVS, CDR2 FNYEAQ. This CDR3 has 17 amino acids. V lost 3 bases, J lost 1 base, and 15 bases lay in between. Here the CDR3 reads CASSFSWGDRNTGELFF. As DNA, the CDR3 is TGTGCCAGCAGCTTTTCTTGGGGGGACAGGAACACCGGGGAGCTGTTTTTT.

The rearrangement links TRBV6-6 to TRBJ2-1, with a tentative D call TRBD1 (5 bases). CDR3 size: 15 residues. CDR1 and CDR2 (germline): MNHNY, SVGAGI (reference sequence). V lost 6 bases to trimming and J lost 0 bases, with 12 bases between them. CDR3 region: CASSRDRGSYNEQFF. The CDR3 DNA reads TGTGCCAGCAGCCGCGACAGAGGCTCCTACAATGAGCAGTTCTTC.

V is TRBV11-1 and J is TRBJ1-3; a weak D match, TRBD1 (6 bases). Germline V gives CDR1 SGHAT, CDR2 FQDESV (reference sequence). V lost 3 bases and J lost 0, with 9 bases in between. The CDR3 spans 15 residues. CDR3 DNA sequence: TGTGCCAGCAGCTTCGACAGGACCTCTGGAAACACCATATATTTT. Translation gives CASSFDRTSGNTIYF.